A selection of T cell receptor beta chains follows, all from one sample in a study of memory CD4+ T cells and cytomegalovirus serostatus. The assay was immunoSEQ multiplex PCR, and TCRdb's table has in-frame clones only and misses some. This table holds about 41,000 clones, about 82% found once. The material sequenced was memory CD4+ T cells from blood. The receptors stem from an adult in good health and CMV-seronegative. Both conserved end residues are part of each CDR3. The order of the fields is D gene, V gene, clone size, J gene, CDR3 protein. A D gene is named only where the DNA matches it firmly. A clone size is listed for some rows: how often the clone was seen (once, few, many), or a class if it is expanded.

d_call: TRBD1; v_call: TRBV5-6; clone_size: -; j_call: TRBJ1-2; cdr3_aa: CASSLADRAVYGYTF
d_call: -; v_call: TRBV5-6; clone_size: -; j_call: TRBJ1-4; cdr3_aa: CASSIWTLSEKLFF
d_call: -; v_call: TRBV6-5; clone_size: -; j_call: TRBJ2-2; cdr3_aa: CASSKEATGELFF
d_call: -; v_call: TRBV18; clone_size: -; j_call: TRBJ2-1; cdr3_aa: CASSPAPGNEQFF
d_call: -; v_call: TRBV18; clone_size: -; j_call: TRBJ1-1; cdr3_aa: CASSPRGGDNTEAFF
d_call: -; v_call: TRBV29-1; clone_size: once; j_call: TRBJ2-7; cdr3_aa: CSVSRDTIYEQYF
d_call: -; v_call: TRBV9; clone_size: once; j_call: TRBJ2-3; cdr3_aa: CASSDSANLNTQYF
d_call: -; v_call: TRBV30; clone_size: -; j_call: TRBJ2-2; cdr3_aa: CAWSGVFNTGELFF
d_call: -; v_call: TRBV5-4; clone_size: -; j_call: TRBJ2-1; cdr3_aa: CASSLQLGSYNEQFF
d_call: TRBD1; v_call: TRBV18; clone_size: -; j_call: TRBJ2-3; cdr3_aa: CASSPDRGLSTDTQYF
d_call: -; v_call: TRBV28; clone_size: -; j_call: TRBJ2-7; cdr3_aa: CASSLTGGLGEQYF
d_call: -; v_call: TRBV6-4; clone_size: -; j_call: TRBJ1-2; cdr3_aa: CASSHGGYTF
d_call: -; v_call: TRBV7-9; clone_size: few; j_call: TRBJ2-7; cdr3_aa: CASSSGIRSRVQYF
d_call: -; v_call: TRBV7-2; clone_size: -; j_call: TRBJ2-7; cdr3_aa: CASSLVLFKVGGGEQYF
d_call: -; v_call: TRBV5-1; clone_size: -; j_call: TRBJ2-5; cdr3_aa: CASSFKETQYF
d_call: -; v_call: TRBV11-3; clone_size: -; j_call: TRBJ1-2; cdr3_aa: CASSLMRGDGYTF
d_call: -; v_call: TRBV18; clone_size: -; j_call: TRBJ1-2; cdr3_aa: CASSPRPADGYTF
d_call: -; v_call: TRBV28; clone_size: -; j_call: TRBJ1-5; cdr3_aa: CASSPGGYRGQPQHF
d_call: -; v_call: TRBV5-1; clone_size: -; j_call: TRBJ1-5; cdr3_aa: CASSETGNQPQHF
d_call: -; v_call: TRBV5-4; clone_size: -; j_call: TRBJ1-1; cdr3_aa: CASSLARVGTEAFF
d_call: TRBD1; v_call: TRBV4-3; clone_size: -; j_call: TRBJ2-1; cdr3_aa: CATSPRIGGLYNEQFF
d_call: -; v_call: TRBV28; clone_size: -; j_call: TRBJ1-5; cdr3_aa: CASSRPGNQPQHF
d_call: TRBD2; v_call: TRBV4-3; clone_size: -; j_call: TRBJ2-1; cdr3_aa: CASSPKIYSGSSYNEQFF
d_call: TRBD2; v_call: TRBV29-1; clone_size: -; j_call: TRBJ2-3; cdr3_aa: CSTGGNSGRGEWSTDTQYF
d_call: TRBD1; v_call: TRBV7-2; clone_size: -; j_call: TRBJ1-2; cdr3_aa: CASRPSSGGGYGYTF
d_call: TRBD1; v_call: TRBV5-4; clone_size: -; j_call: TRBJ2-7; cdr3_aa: CASSAGQGREQYF
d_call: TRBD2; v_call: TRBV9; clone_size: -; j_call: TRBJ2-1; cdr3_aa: CASSVNSLAVYNEQFF
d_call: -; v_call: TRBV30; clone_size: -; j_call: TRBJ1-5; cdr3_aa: CAWSLGGNQPQHF
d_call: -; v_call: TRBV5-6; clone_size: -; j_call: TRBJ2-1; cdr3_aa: CASSLDGGVVDEQFF
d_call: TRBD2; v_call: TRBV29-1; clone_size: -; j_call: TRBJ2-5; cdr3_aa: CSVVRGEETQYF
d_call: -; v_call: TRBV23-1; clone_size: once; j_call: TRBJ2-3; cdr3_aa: CASSPQGGTDTQYF
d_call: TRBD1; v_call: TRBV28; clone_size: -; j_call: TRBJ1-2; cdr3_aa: CATFDPVLYRGMKGYTF
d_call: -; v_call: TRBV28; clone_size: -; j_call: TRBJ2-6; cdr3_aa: CASTTPHGEIFTGANVLTF
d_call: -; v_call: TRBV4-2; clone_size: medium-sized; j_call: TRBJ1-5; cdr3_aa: CASSLRTASNQPQHF
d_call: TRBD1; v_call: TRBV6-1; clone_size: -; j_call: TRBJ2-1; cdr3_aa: CASNPGQRYNEQFF
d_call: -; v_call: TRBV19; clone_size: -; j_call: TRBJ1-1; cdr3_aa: CASSLSRGTEAFF
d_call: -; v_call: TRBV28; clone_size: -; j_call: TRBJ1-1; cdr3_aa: CASSLLRGEAFF
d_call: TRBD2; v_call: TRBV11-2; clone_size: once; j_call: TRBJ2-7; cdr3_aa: CASSSGLAYSYEQYF
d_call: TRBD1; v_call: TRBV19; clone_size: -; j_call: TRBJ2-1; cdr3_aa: CASSIEDRGNNEQFF
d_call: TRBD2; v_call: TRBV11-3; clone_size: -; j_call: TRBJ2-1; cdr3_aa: CASSLGTSTYNEQFF
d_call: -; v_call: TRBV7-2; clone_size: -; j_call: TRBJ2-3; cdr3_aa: CASTPRAHGRDTQYF
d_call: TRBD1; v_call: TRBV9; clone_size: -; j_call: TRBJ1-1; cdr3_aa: CASSVGTGNTEAFF
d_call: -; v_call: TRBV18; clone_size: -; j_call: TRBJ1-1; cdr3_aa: CASSNRGGTEAFF
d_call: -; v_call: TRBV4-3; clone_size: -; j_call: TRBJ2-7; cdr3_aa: CASSQDWGPLGFYEQYF
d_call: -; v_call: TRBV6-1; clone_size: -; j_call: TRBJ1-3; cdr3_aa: CASSVFLGQGERNTIYF
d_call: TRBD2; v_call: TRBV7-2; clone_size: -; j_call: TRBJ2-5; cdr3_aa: CASSPSGTSGQETQYF
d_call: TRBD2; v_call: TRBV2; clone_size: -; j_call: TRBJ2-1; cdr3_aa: CASRDTSGSPRGQFF
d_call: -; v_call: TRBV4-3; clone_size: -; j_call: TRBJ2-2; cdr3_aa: CASRELDTGELFF
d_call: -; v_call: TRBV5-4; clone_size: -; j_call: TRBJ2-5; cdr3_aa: CASSLEGGSQETQYF
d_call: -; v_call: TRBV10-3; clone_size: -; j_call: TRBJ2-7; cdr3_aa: CAISEFRDGEQYF
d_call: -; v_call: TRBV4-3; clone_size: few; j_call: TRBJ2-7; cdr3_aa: CASSQDWQGSLGRYF
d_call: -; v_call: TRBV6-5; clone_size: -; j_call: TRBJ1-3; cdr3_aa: CASSYSYGESTIYF
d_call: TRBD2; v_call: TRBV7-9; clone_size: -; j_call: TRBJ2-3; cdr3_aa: CASSRASGSPDTQYF
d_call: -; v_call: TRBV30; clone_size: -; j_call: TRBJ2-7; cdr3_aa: CAWSAQDSYEQYF
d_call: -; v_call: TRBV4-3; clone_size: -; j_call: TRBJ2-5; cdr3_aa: CASSQVAGETQYF
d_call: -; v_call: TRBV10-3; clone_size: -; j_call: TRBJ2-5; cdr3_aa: CASNKTQYF